Listed below are T cell receptor beta chains from one sample, sequenced in a study of T-cell memory formation after mild COVID-19. TCRdb called the 5' RACE reads again in MiXCR, with one record for every CDR3 protein. The sample includes hundreds of thousands of distinct CDR3 sequences, roughly 18% of them seen just once. Specimen: PBMCs or a T cell subset sorted from them (not recorded which). Source of these receptors: an adult woman who had mild COVID-19 (a few samples of this study predate the infection). Cell type and time point are not known. Each CDR3 is given without its conserved first and last residue.

J gene: TRBJ1-3; V gene: TRBV9; CDR3 protein: ASSGPGQGSGNTIY
J gene: TRBJ2-1; V gene: TRBV12-3/TRBV12-4; CDR3 protein: ASSFTFANNEQF
J gene: TRBJ2-6; V gene: TRBV30; CDR3 protein: AWALAGVSGANVLT
J gene: TRBJ2-5; V gene: TRBV18; CDR3 protein: ASSQAGPQETQY
J gene: TRBJ1-5; V gene: TRBV20-1; CDR3 protein: SARGSGRREPQH
J gene: TRBJ2-7; V gene: TRBV24-1; CDR3 protein: ATSDRLTFGEQY
J gene: TRBJ2-7; V gene: TRBV29-1; CDR3 protein: SVEGRLWHEQY
J gene: TRBJ2-1; V gene: TRBV4-3; CDR3 protein: ASSQLGTSYNEQF
J gene: TRBJ2-7; V gene: TRBV29-1; CDR3 protein: SVEGTGLTYEQY
J gene: TRBJ2-7; V gene: TRBV6-6; CDR3 protein: ASSYSVLQQSYEQY
J gene: TRBJ2-2; V gene: TRBV7-6; CDR3 protein: ASSPATATGELF
J gene: TRBJ2-1; V gene: TRBV7-9; CDR3 protein: ASSSTFISGGDLEQF